This T cell receptor beta chain is from a study of blood T cell repertoires in COVID-19. About the research overall: The cDNA or gDNA used as material had been derived from T cells, B-cell-depleted T cells, or PBMCs.

Original methodology: Scientists estimated how many nucleated cells there were by amplifying reference gene primers. Assay used: immunoSEQ multiplex PCR; TCRdb lists only in-frame clones, some missing. V and J calls and clone size come straight from that table; D and trimming were deduced from the DNA. The table records about 200,000 clones, approximately 88% of them present only once. CDR3 length: 16 residues. J lost 1 base, V lost 3 bases, and 3 bases had no gene match. CDR1 is MNHEY, CDR2 SMNVEV, per germline (reference sequence). The sequence was obtained from a man in his sixties who had recovered from COVID-19. The gene calls are TRBV27 and TRBJ2-2; 9 bases fit TRBD2. The sequenced material came from peripheral blood. CDR3 coding DNA: TGTGCCAGCAGTTTTTCAGCGGGAGGGAACACCGGGGAGCTGTTTTTT. Residues: CASSFSAGGNTGELFF.